This TCR beta chain is drawn from a study of CD8+CD57+ T cells in acquired aplastic anemia. The CDR3 runs to 14 residues. Trimming stripped 6 bases from V and 6 bases from J, with 12 bases between. Germline V gene data show CDR1 as LNHDA and CDR2 as SQIVND (reference sequence). Genomic DNA served as template for TCR beta VDJ and CDR3 profiling. TCRdb used MiXCR to reprocess the reads, holding one entry per CDR3 protein. Of around 180,000 distinct CDR3 sequences in the sample, 63% were seen once. The sample consisted of sorted CD4+, CD8+, or CD8+CD57+ T cells (not recorded which) from PBMCs. J is TRBJ1-6 and V is TRBV19, with D maybe TRBD1 (5 bases). The receptor's source is a human donor in good health. The CDR3 DNA follows: TGTGCCAGTAGGGACATGGTCGGTAATTCACCCCTCCACTTT. It encodes CASRDMVGNSPLHF.